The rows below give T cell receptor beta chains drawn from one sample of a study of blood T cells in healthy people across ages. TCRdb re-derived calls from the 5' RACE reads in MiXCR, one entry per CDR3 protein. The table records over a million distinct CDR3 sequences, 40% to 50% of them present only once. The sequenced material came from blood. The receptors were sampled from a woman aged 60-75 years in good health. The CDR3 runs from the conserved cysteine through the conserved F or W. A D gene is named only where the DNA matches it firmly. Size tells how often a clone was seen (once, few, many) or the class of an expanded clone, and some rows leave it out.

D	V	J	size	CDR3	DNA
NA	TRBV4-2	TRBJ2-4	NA	CASSQVGTIQYF	TGTGCCAGCAGCCAAGTTGGGACTATTCAGTACTTC
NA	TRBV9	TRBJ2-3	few	CASSVGTFRSSTDTQYF	TGTGCCAGCAGCGTCGGGACTTTCCGCTCTAGCACAGATACGCAGTATTTT
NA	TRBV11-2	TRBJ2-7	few	CASSTYSYEQYF	TGTGCCAGCAGCACGTATTCCTACGAGCAGTACTTC
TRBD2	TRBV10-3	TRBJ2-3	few	CATVSGRIDTDTQYF	TGTGCCACCGTTAGCGGGAGGATAGACACAGATACGCAGTATTTT
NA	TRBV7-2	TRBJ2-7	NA	CASSLWGGAQYF	TGTGCCAGCAGTCTTTGGGGGGGCGCGCAGTACTTC
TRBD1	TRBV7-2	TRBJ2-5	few	CASSLVGGTGTAKAETQYF	TGTGCCAGCAGCTTAGTAGGGGGAACCGGGACAGCAAAGGCGGAGACCCAGTACTTC
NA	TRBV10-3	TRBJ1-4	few	CAIRAGENEKLFF	TGTGCCATCAGAGCGGGAGAAAATGAAAAACTGTTTTTT
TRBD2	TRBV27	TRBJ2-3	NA	CASSSGGRAIDTQYF	TGTGCCAGCAGTTCCGGCGGGAGGGCCATAGATACGCAGTATTTT
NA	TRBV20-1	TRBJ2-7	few	CSARRYTTYEQYF	TGCAGTGCTAGAAGATACACAACCTACGAGCAGTACTTC
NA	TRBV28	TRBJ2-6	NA	CASIKAGANVLTF	TGTGCCAGCATCAAGGCCGGGGCCAACGTCCTGACTTTC
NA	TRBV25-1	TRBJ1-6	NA	CASSGALTGSPLHF	TGTGCCAGCAGTGGGGCTCTGACAGGTTCACCCCTCCACTTT
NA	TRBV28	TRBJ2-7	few	CASSFWNEQYF	TGTGCCAGCAGTTTCTGGAACGAGCAGTACTTC